The 2 T cell receptor beta chains reported below all come from one sample, sequenced in a study of quantifying T cell responses using KT2 cells. Study background: TCR alpha and beta constant-region primers primed reverse transcription of RNA.

A single-stranded UMI oligo with SP2 sequence was ligated to cDNA 3' ends. An equimolar mix of RC1.1 and RC1.2 primed the beta chain across TRBC1 and TRBC2. TCRdb independently ran MiXCR on the UMI-ligation and nested PCR reads; one entry per CDR3 protein. The table includes tens of thousands of distinct CDR3 sequences, roughly 12% detected once. Sequenced: PBMCs spiked with cells of the T cell clone KT2. These TCRs come from a human donor.

This clonotype turned up a few times. The rearrangement uses TRBV12-3 or TRBV12-4 and TRBJ2-3; 7 bases match TRBD1. Germline trimming cut 2 bases from V and 6 bases from J; bases unmatched to any gene: 8. This CDR3 spans 15 amino acids. The CDR3 DNA sequence: TGTGCCAGCAGTTTACATTCGACAGGGTCCGATACGCAGTATTTT. As protein: CASSLHSTGSDTQYF.

This clonotype was counted ten times or more. The rearrangement links TRBV7-2 to TRBJ2-5, with a tentative D call TRBD2 (5 bases). Germline loops: CDR1 SGHTA, CDR2 FQGNSA. Deletions cut 3 bases from V and 2 bases from J, with 10 bases between. The CDR3 is 14 residues long. The chain's CDR3 is CASSFAGEQETQYF. The CDR3, as DNA: TGTGCCAGCAGCTTTGCCGGGGAACAAGAGACCCAGTACTTC.